This T cell receptor beta chain was captured in a study of PD-1 blockade in classical Hodgkin lymphoma. Study-wide context: Once every 2 weeks, patients received intravenous nivolumab at 3 mg/kg. Study-level points and caveats: Compared with healthy donors, newly diagnosed patients reportedly showed lower baseline TCR diversity. The diversity seen at baseline in complete responders resembled that of newly diagnosed patients. Those patients who began receiving nivolumab less than 1 year after ASCT had lower diversity, and they were excluded.

Time point described: cycle 4 day 1 (C4D1), after more than 5 weeks of nivolumab. Every patient relapsed after autologous stem cell transplantation, and brentuximab vedotin exposure varied. This clone was seen once. Its specificity is unknown. Profiled with immunoSEQ multiplex PCR; TCRdb holds only in-frame clones, not every one. The profile shows approximately 100,000 clones, 65% to 85% of them singletons. The germline CDR1 and CDR2 sequences are SGHTA and FQGNSA. The CDR3 is 11 residues long. The V end was cut by 0 bases, the J end by 7 bases, with 4 bases between. Sequences were derived from peripheral blood mononuclear cells (PBMCs), sampled before the fourth cycle of nivolumab. This receptor was identified in a human donor with classical Hodgkin lymphoma. The genes are TRBV7-2 and TRBJ2-7; D remains unclear. Here the CDR3 reads CASSLAGEQYF. CDR3 sequence (DNA): TGTGCCAGCAGCTTAGCGGGTGAGCAGTACTTC.